Listed below are T cell receptor beta chains from one sample, sequenced in a study of beta chain features in type 1 diabetes. Assay used: immunoSEQ multiplex PCR; TCRdb lists only in-frame clones, some missing. The sample yields fewer than 350,000 clones, 7% to 9% seen once. The sequenced sample consisted of central memory CD4+ T cells from blood. The receptors here all came from a woman under 30 in good health. CDR3s include the opening cysteine and the closing phenylalanine or tryptophan. Fields, in order: D gene, clone size, J gene, V gene, CDR3 protein, CDR3 DNA. D genes are given only for firm matches. Only some rows state a clone size, as once, few, many or a class for expanded clones.

>.|.|TRBJ2-3|TRBV4-2
CASSQDRRADTQYF
TGTGCCAGCAGCCAAGATCGGCGGGCAGATACGCAGTATTTT
>.|.|TRBJ2-3|TRBV2
CASRFYRSTDTQYF
TGTGCCAGCAGGTTCTACAGGTCCACAGATACGCAGTATTTT
>.|many|TRBJ2-6|TRBV30
CAWSNTGRANVLTF
TGTGCCTGGAGCAATACAGGGAGGGCCAACGTCCTGACTTTC
>.|.|TRBJ2-2|TRBV9
CASTAQGATGELFF
TGTGCCAGCACCGCGCAGGGAGCCACCGGGGAGCTGTTTTTT
>.|.|TRBJ2-1|TRBV30
CAWSVQKGPWNEQFF
TGTGCCTGGAGTGTACAGAAGGGACCATGGAATGAGCAGTTCTTC
>TRBD1|many|TRBJ1-5|TRBV27
CASSPLSRQGNQPQHF
TGTGCCAGCAGTCCCCTTTCCAGACAGGGAAATCAGCCCCAGCATTTT
>.|.|TRBJ2-1|TRBV18
CASSPPPEARVTSSYNEQFF
TGTGCCAGCTCACCACCGCCAGAAGCGCGGGTCACGAGCTCCTACAATGAGCAGTTCTTC
>.|.|TRBJ2-5|TRBV2
CASAERLGETQYF
TGTGCCAGCGCGGAGAGATTGGGAGAGACCCAGTACTTC
>.|.|TRBJ2-7|TRBV11-1
CASSLQGASYEQYF
TGTGCCAGCAGCTTACAGGGAGCCTCCTACGAGCAGTACTTC
>.|few|TRBJ2-3|TRBV29-1
CSVDRQGGQYF
TGCAGCGTTGACCGCCAGGGTGGGCAGTATTTT
>TRBD2|.|TRBJ2-3|TRBV2
CASIERFPSGRTDTQYF
TGTGCCAGCATCGAAAGGTTCCCTAGCGGACGCACAGATACGCAGTATTTT
>TRBD2|.|TRBJ2-5|TRBV28
CASRPPGRYQETQYF
TGTGCCAGCAGACCCCCCGGGAGGTACCAAGAGACCCAGTACTTC
>.|few|TRBJ2-1|TRBV5-5
CASAPGGHNEQFF
TGTGCCAGCGCCCCTGGCGGGCACAATGAGCAGTTCTTC
>.|few|TRBJ2-2|TRBV5-1
CASNWVMNTGELFF
TGCGCCAGCAATTGGGTAATGAACACCGGGGAGCTGTTTTTT
>.|many|TRBJ2-1|TRBV18
CASSPHVDNEQFF
TGTGCCAGCTCACCTCACGTAGACAATGAGCAGTTCTTC
>.|.|TRBJ2-2|TRBV5-4
CASSQGSNTGELFF
TGTGCCAGCAGCCAGGGATCCAACACCGGGGAGCTGTTTTTT
>.|few|TRBJ1-4|TRBV11-2
CASSLTTNEKLFF
TGTGCCAGCAGCTTAACAACTAATGAAAAACTGTTTTTT
>.|few|TRBJ1-4|TRBV28
CASLSGREKLFF
TGTGCCAGTCTTTCAGGGAGGGAAAAACTGTTTTTT
>.|few|TRBJ1-6|TRBV27
CASSFSWTDNSPLHF
TGTGCCAGCAGTTTTTCTTGGACAGATAATTCACCCCTCCACTTT
>.|.|TRBJ1-5|TRBV5-4
CASSLGLGGNQPQHF
TGTGCCAGCAGCTTAGGACTTGGCGGGAATCAGCCCCAGCATTTT
>.|few|TRBJ2-4|TRBV7-2
CASSLYWGNIQYF
TGTGCCAGCAGCTTATATTGGGGAAACATTCAGTACTTC
>.|many|TRBJ2-1|TRBV5-1
CASSFSDRSYNEQFF
TGCGCCAGCAGCTTTAGCGACCGCTCCTACAATGAGCAGTTCTTC
>.|few|TRBJ1-3|TRBV28
CASSEGTSGNTIYF
TGTGCCAGCAGTGAAGGGACCTCTGGAAACACCATATATTTT
>TRBD1|.|TRBJ2-4|TRBV7-2
CASSLQGAPKNIQYF
TGTGCCAGCAGCTTACAGGGGGCACCCAAAAACATTCAGTACTTC
>TRBD1|few|TRBJ1-2|TRBV11-1
CASSHRDRDYGYTF
TGTGCCAGCAGCCACCGGGACAGGGACTATGGCTACACCTTC
>TRBD1|few|TRBJ1-2|TRBV6-6
CASSAGQGYGYTF
TGTGCCAGCAGTGCGGGACAGGGTTATGGCTACACCTTC
>TRBD2|few|TRBJ2-5|TRBV10-3
CAISELLAGAETQYF
TGTGCCATCAGTGAGCTTTTAGCGGGGGCGGAGACCCAGTACTTC
>.|few|TRBJ2-6|TRBV6-1
CASRPSSGANVLTF
TGTGCCAGCAGACCCAGCTCTGGGGCCAACGTCCTGACTTTC
>.|.|TRBJ1-3|TRBV5-1
CASSSWERGSTGNTIYF
TGCGCCAGCAGCTCGTGGGAAAGGGGGTCTACTGGAAACACCATATATTTT
>TRBD2|.|TRBJ2-7|TRBV7-9
CASSSLGGRNEQYF
TGTGCCAGCAGCTCCCTCGGCGGGAGGAACGAGCAGTACTTC
>.|.|TRBJ2-3|TRBV11-2
CASSLGRTDTQYF
TGTGCCAGCAGCTTAGGCCGCACAGATACGCAGTATTTT
>.|.|TRBJ1-1|TRBV7-9
CASTVSGTTAEAFF
TGTGCCAGCACCGTGTCCGGGACAACAGCTGAAGCTTTCTTT
>.|.|TRBJ2-3|TRBV7-2
CASSFAQGTDTQYF
TGTGCCAGCAGCTTCGCCCAAGGCACAGATACGCAGTATTTT
>.|few|TRBJ2-1|TRBV7-3
CASSLGGPRYNEQFF
TGTGCCAGCAGCTTAGGGGGCCCAAGGTACAATGAGCAGTTCTTC
>.|.|TRBJ2-1|TRBV20-1
CSAEDNEQFF
TGCAGTGCTGAGGACAATGAGCAGTTCTTC
>.|few|TRBJ2-1|TRBV11-1
CASSLTSDGVSYNEQFF
TGTGCCAGCAGCTTAACGTCCGACGGGGTCTCCTACAATGAGCAGTTCTTC
>.|.|TRBJ2-1|TRBV7-9
CASNPLRDRENEQFF
TGTGCCAGCAACCCATTGCGGGACAGAGAGAATGAGCAGTTCTTC
>.|many|TRBJ2-7|TRBV6-6
CASSSSNDYEQYF
TGTGCCAGCAGTTCTTCCAACGACTACGAGCAGTACTTC
>.|.|TRBJ2-1|TRBV2
CASRGSWNEQFF
TGTGCCAGCAGGGGATCATGGAATGAGCAGTTCTTC
>TRBD2|few|TRBJ2-5|TRBV7-3
CASSSDSGATQYF
TGTGCCAGCAGCTCCGACAGCGGGGCGACCCAGTACTTC
>TRBD2|few|TRBJ2-1|TRBV5-1
CASSPTSGRALDEQFF
TGCGCCAGCAGCCCCACTAGCGGGAGGGCCCTCGATGAGCAGTTCTTC
>TRBD2|.|TRBJ2-7|TRBV4-1
CASSLRTSSYEQYF
TGCGCCAGCAGCCTCAGGACTAGCTCCTACGAGCAGTACTTC
>.|many|TRBJ2-1|TRBV14
CASSPGRHNEQFF
TGTGCCAGCAGCCCAGGACGACACAATGAGCAGTTCTTC
>TRBD1|.|TRBJ2-7|TRBV7-9
CASSLALGQAAYEQYF
TGTGCCAGCAGCTTAGCGTTAGGACAGGCGGCCTACGAGCAGTACTTC
>.|.|TRBJ2-3|TRBV5-1
CASSSVMESDTQYF
TGCGCCAGCAGCTCTGTCATGGAGTCAGATACGCAGTATTTT
>TRBD2|.|TRBJ2-1|TRBV4-3
CASSHVSGGVVNEQFF
TGCGCCAGCAGCCATGTGAGCGGGGGAGTAGTTAATGAGCAGTTCTTC
>.|few|TRBJ2-3|TRBV6-5
CASSYSGVSTDTQYF
TGTGCCAGCAGTTACTCGGGGGTTAGCACAGATACGCAGTATTTT
>.|.|TRBJ2-1|TRBV9
CASSVELTYMNEQFF
TGTGCCAGCAGCGTGGAGCTCACCTACATGAATGAGCAGTTCTTC
>TRBD1|.|TRBJ1-5|TRBV2
CASRLGTGRRNQPQHF
TGTGCCAGCCGTCTTGGGACAGGGAGGCGCAATCAGCCCCAGCATTTT
>.|few|TRBJ2-2|TRBV7-2
CASSLDTGELFF
TGTGCCAGCAGCTTGGACACCGGGGAGCTGTTTTTT
>.|.|TRBJ1-5|TRBV27
CASSQGYSNQPQHF
TGTGCCAGCAGTCAGGGGTATAGCAATCAGCCCCAGCATTTT